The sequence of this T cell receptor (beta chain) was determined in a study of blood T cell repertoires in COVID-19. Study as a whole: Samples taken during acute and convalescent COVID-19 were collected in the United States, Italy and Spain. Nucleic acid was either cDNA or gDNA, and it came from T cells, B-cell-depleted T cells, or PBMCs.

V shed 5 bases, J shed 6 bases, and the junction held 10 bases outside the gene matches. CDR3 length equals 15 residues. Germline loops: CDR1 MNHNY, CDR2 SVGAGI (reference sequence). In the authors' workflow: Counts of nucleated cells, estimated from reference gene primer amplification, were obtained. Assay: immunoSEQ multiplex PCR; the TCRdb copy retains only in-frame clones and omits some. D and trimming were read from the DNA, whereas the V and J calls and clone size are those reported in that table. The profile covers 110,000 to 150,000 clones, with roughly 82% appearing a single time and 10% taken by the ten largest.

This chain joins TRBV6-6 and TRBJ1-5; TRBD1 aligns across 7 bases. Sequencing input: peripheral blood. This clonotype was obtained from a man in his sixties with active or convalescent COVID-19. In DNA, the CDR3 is TGTGCCAGCAGTCCTTCGGACAGGATGGCTCAGCCCCAGCATTTT. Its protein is CASSPSDRMAQPQHF.